The T cell receptor beta chain under discussion was sequenced for a study of regulatory dendritic cells for organ transplantation. Overall study: Monocytes received vitamin D3 on days 0 and 4, IL-10 on day 4.

Germline V gives CDR1 SEHNR, CDR2 FQNEAQ (reference sequence). The CDR3 runs to 12 residues. V gave up 5 bases and J gave up 3 bases, with 8 bases separating them. There are a few counts of this clone. What it recognizes is unknown. Sorted subsets were CFSE-labeled and cultured approximately 5 days with allogeneic dendritic cells. General study results and limits: Resting memory CD8+ T cells held the most alloreactive clonotypes.

The repertoire was sequenced with immunoSEQ multiplex PCR; TCRdb's copy has only in-frame clones and lacks some. This table holds 10,000 to 11,000 clones, approximately 65% found once. The material sequenced was naive CD4+ T cells from blood cultured with dendritic cells. Described subset: CD45RA+ naive T cells. The chain carries TRBV7-9 and TRBJ2-7; D remains ambiguous. This TCR came from a human donor in good health. This CDR3 reads CASSHTIYEQYF. CDR3 DNA: TGTGCCAGCAGCCACACCATCTACGAGCAGTACTTC.